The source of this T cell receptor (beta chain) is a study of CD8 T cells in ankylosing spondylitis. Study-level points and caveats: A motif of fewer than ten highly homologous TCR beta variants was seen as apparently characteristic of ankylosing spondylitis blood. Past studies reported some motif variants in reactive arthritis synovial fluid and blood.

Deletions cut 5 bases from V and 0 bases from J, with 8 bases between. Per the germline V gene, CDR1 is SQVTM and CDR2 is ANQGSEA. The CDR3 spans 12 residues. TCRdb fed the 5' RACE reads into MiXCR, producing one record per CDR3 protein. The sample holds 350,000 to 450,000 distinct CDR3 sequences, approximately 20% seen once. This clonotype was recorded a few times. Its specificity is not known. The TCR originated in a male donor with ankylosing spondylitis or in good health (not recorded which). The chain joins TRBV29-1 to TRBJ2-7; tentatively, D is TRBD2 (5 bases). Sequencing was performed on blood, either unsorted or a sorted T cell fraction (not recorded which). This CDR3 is CSVRTASYEQYF. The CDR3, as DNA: TGCAGCGTTCGGACTGCCTCCTACGAGCAGTACTTC.